This entry lists 10 T cell receptor beta chains sequenced from one sample in a study of blood T cell repertoires in COVID-19. This table comes from immunoSEQ multiplex PCR, and its TCRdb copy is limited to in-frame clones, with some not included. The repertoire holds 45,000 to 70,000 clones, with less than 85% as singletons. Sequences were obtained from peripheral blood. Receptor source: a woman aged 45 to 65 with active or convalescent COVID-19.

The rearrangement links TRBV29-1 to TRBJ2-4, with 8 bases identical to TRBD1. V was pared by 2 bases and J by 0 bases, with 18 bases of the junction left unmatched. The CDR3 spans 20 residues. Germline lookup yields CDR1 SQVTM and CDR2 ANQGSEA. The CDR3 loop reads CSVEWESRTGMSIAKNIQYF. The CDR3 nucleotides read TGCAGCGTTGAATGGGAGAGTAGGACAGGGATGTCCATAGCCAAAAACATTCAGTACTTC.

This clone came up a few times. The CDR3 sequence is CASSLTEAGDGYNEQFF. DNA of the CDR3: TGCGCCAGCAGCTTGACTGAAGCGGGAGACGGTTACAATGAGCAGTTCTTC. The V and J genes are TRBV5-1 and TRBJ2-1; TRBD2 agrees at 8 bases. Germline CDR1 reads SGHRS; CDR2 reads YFSETQ. The CDR3 is 17 residues long. J lost 4 bases, V lost 1 base, and 10 bases had no gene match.

The V call is TRBV6-8, the J call TRBJ2-7, with D hard to call. This CDR3 region has 11 residues. Trimming took off 2 bases at V and 12 bases at J, with 11 bases between the two ends. Germline V gene lookup returns CDR1 MNHGY and CDR2 SAAAGT. The CDR3 loop is CASSYAPNRYF. The CDR3 bases are TGTGCCAGCAGTTACGCCCCTAATCGGTACTTC.

The J gene is TRBJ2-7, the V gene TRBV7-9; 8 nucleotides line up with TRBD1. Germline CDR1 and CDR2: SEHNR and FQNEAQ (reference sequence). The CDR3 spans 13 residues. Trimming took 3 bases from V and 5 from J; bases not matched to a gene: 3. The CDR3 is CASSLTGDHEQYF. The CDR3 DNA reads TGTGCCAGCAGCTTGACAGGGGACCACGAGCAGTACTTC.

The chain carries TRBV2 and TRBJ2-7; TRBD1 matches 7 bases. Trimming removed 6 bases from V and 10 bases from J; junction bases left unmatched: 12. Germline V gene lookup returns CDR1 SNHLY and CDR2 FYNNEI. This CDR3 is 13 amino acids long. The DNA for the CDR3 is TGTGCCAGCAGCCCCTCCGGGACAGCTAATCAGTACTTC. Amino acid sequence: CASSPSGTANQYF.

This clone was observed a few times. The V gene is TRBV7-9, the J gene TRBJ2-7; D might be TRBD1 (8 bases). Trimming shortened V by 5 bases and J by 2 bases, and 28 bases separated the two germline ends. Germline V gives CDR1 SEHNR, CDR2 FQNEAQ (reference sequence). CDR3 length: 19 residues. The CDR3 protein is CASSAARQGRDVRTYEQYF. The CDR3 DNA sequence: TGTGCCAGCAGCGCCGCCCGACAGGGGAGGGATGTTAGGACCTACGAGCAGTACTTC.

The chain carries TRBV6-2 or TRBV6-3 and TRBJ2-1; no definite D call. Germline values: CDR1 MNHEY, CDR2 SVGEGT. The CDR3 has 11 amino acids. Trimming removed 5 bases at V and 5 bases at J, with 4 bases between. The CDR3: CASSLDNEQFF. Written as DNA, the CDR3 is TGTGCCAGCAGTCTTGACAATGAGCAGTTCTTC.

This clone has just a few counts. The J gene is TRBJ1-2, the V gene TRBV6-2 or TRBV6-3; D is perhaps TRBD1 (6 bases). This CDR3 region has 15 residues. With 2 bases removed from V and 7 bases from J, the gap between germline ends came to 17 bases. CDR1 and CDR2 from the germline V gene are MNHEY and SVGEGT. The CDR3 DNA sequence: TGTGCCAGCAGTTACGGCGGGGGCAAATGGGGTGGCTACACCTTC. Translating it yields CASSYGGGKWGGYTF.

This chain joins TRBV7-6 and TRBJ1-3; a possible D gene is TRBD1 (5 bases). Deletions cut 5 bases from V and 2 bases from J, with 10 bases between. The germline gives CDR1 SGHVS, CDR2 FNYEAQ. This CDR3 is 14 amino acids long. DNA of the CDR3: TGTGCCAGCAGCCCAACAGGAGCTGGAAACACCATATATTTT. It encodes CASSPTGAGNTIYF.

This clone was observed a handful of times. The sample contains more than one DNA sequence encoding this CDR3. The gene calls are TRBV5-1 and TRBJ2-2, with D perhaps TRBD1 (6 bases). V was trimmed by 0 bases and J by 1 base, leaving 7 bases between them. The germline V gene has CDR1 SGHRS and CDR2 YFSETQ. The CDR3 has 15 amino acids. This CDR3 is CASSLGQVNTGELFF. The CDR3 coding sequence is TGCGCCAGCAGCTTGGGACAGGTGAACACCGGGGAGCTGTTTTTT.